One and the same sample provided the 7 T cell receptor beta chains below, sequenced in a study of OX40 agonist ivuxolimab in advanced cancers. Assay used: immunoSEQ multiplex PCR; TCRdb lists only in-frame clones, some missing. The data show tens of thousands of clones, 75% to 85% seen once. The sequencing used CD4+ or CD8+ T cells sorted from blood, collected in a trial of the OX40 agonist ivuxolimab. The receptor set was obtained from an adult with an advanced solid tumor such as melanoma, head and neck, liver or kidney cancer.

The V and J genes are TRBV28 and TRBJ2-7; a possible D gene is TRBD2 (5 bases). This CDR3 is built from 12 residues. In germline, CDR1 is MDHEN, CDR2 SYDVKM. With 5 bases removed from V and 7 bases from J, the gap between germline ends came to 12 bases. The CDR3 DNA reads TGTGCCAGCAGTCTCCTGGGCGGGGAGCAGTACTTC. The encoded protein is CASSLLGGEQYF. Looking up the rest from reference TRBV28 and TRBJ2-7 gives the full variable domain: DVKVTQSSRYLVKRTGEKVFLECVQDMDHENMFWYRQDPGLGLRLIYFSYDVKMKEKGDIPEGYSVSREKKERFSLILESASTNQTSMYLCASSLLGGEQYFGPGTRLTVT.

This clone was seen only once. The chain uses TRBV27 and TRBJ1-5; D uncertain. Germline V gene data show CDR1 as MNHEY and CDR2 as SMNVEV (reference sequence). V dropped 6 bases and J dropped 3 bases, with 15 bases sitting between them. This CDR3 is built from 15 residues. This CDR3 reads CASSPGGPNNQPQHF. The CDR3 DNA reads TGTGCCAGCAGCCCGGGAGGCCCGAACAATCAGCCCCAGCATTTT.

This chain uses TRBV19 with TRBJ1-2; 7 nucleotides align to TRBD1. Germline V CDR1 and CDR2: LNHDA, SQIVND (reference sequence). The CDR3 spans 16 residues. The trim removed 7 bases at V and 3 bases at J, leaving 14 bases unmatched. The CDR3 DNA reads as TGTGCCAGTAACCATCCAGGGGGGAGTTCAGACTATGGCTACACCTTC. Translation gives CASNHPGGSSDYGYTF. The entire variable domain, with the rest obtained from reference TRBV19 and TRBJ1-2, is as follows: DGGITQSPKYLFRKEGQNVTLSCEQNLNHDAMYWYRQDPGQGLRLIYYSQIVNDFQKGDIAEGYSVSREKKESFPLTVTSAQKNPTAFYLCASNHPGGSSDYGYTFGSGTRLTVV.

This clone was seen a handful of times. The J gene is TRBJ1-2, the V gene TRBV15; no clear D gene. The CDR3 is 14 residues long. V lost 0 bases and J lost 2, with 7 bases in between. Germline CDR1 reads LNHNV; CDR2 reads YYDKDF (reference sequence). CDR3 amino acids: CATSRERDNYGYTF. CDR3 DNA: TGTGCCACCAGCAGAGAACGTGACAACTATGGCTACACCTTC.

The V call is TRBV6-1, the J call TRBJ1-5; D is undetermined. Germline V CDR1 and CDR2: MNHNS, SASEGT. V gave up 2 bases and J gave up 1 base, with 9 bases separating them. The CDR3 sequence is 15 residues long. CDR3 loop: CASSENTESNQPQHF. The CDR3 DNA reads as TGTGCCAGCAGTGAAAACACAGAAAGCAATCAGCCCCAGCATTTT.

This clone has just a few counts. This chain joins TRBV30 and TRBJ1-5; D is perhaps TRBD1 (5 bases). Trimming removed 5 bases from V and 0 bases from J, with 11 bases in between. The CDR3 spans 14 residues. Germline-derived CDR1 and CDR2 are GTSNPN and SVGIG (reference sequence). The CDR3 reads CAWGGRLSNQPQHF. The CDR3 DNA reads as TGTGCCTGGGGGGGACGCCTTAGCAATCAGCCCCAGCATTTT.

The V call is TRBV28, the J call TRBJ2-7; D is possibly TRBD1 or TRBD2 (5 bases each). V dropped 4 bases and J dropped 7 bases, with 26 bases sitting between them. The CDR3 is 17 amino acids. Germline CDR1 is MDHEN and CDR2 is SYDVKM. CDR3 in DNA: TGTGCCAGCAGTTCTCCTCCCGGGACCTCGTATAATTCAGAGCAGTACTTC. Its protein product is CASSSPPGTSYNSEQYF. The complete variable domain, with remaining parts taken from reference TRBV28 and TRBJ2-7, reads DVKVTQSSRYLVKRTGEKVFLECVQDMDHENMFWYRQDPGLGLRLIYFSYDVKMKEKGDIPEGYSVSREKKERFSLILESASTNQTSMYLCASSSPPGTSYNSEQYFGPGTRLTVT.